The 18 T cell receptor beta chains given below trace back to one sample, sequenced in a study of technical replicates of blood from a few donors. Produced via immunoSEQ multiplex PCR; TCRdb's table is partial and in-frame only. The top ten clones hold 0.24% of a sample with more than 70,000 clones, 93% of them seen once. The sequencing sample was made of T cells isolated from PBMCs. These receptors were taken from a human donor in good health.

The rearrangement uses TRBV5-6 and TRBJ2-1, with D possibly being TRBD2 (6 bases). The CDR3 consists of 16 residues. The germline V gene encodes CDR1 SGHDT and CDR2 YYEEEE. V was shortened by 0 bases and J by 0 bases, with 10 bases between the two germline ends. CDR3 amino acids: CASSLERVLSYNEQFF. DNA of the CDR3: TGTGCCAGCAGCTTGGAGCGGGTCCTCTCCTACAATGAGCAGTTCTTC. The whole variable domain, filled in from reference TRBV5-6 and TRBJ2-1, reads DAGVTQSPTHLIKTRGQQVTLRCSPKSGHDTVSWYQQALGQGPQFIFQYYEEEERQRGNFPDRFSGHQFPNYSSELNVNALLLGDSALYLCASSLERVLSYNEQFFGPGTRLTVL.

The chain uses TRBV28 and TRBJ1-1, with a weak D call TRBD1 (5 bases). Per germline, CDR1 MDHEN and CDR2 SYDVKM. CDR3 length: 13 residues. The ends were cut back, 3 bases at V and 6 bases at J, with 11 bases in the middle. The CDR3 loop reads CASSLTGGAEAFF. The CDR3 region has the DNA TGTGCCAGCAGTTTGACTGGGGGGGCTGAAGCTTTCTTT.

This chain connects TRBV7-9 to TRBJ2-7, with TRBD1 as a possible D gene (8 bases). V shed 8 bases and J shed 2 bases, with 19 bases lying between them. Looked up from germline, CDR1 is SEHNR and CDR2 is FQNEAQ (reference sequence). The CDR3 loop spans 15 amino acids. The CDR3 protein is CASHRRQGTTYEQYF. The CDR3 DNA reads TGTGCCAGCCATAGGCGACAGGGGACTACCTACGAGCAGTACTTC.

The CDR3 here is CASIGGGPGEQYF. CDR3 nucleotides: TGTGCCAGCATCGGGGGAGGACCCGGCGAGCAGTACTTC. The rearrangement uses TRBV2 and TRBJ2-7; maybe TRBD2 (6 bases). V lost 7 bases to trimming and J lost 6 bases, with 16 bases between them. Germline assignment: CDR1 SNHLY and CDR2 FYNNEI. The CDR3 length is 13 residues.

V gene TRBV2 combines with J gene TRBJ2-7; 11 bases fit TRBD2. Germline V CDR1 and CDR2: SNHLY, FYNNEI. After removal of 4 bases from V and 4 bases from J, the junction contained 3 bases not matched to a gene. The CDR3 is 14 residues long. CDR3 loop: CASSAPSGRYEQYF. The CDR3, as DNA: TGTGCCAGCAGTGCTCCTAGCGGGAGGTACGAGCAGTACTTC.

This chain joins TRBV5-1 and TRBJ2-3; 11 positions agree with TRBD2. Looked up from germline, CDR1 is SGHRS and CDR2 is YFSETQ. The CDR3 spans 15 residues. The ends lost 4 bases at V and 4 bases at J; junction bases unmatched: 5. Here the CDR3 reads CASSISGGAADTQYF. The CDR3 coding sequence is TGCGCCAGCAGCATTAGCGGGGGGGCCGCAGATACGCAGTATTTT.

The chain has TRBV9 and TRBJ2-7; TRBD1 might be the D (5 bases). Trimming removed 0 bases from V and 7 bases from J, with 14 bases in between. Per germline, CDR1 SGDLS and CDR2 YYNGEE. The CDR3 length is 14 residues. In DNA form, the CDR3 reads TGTGCCAGCAGCGTAGACTTAAAGGGGCGAGAGCAGTACTTC. Amino acids: CASSVDLKGREQYF.

The CDR3 here is CASSQNNYGYTF. CDR3 DNA sequence: TGTGCCAGCAGCCAGAATAACTATGGCTACACCTTC. The chain couples TRBV5-4 to TRBJ1-2, with D uncertain. The CDR3 runs to 12 residues. Germline loops: CDR1 SGHNT, CDR2 YYREEE (reference sequence). V was cut by 4 bases and J by 1 base, with 5 bases left in between.

V usage is TRBV5-8 and J usage is TRBJ1-4; D is perhaps TRBD1 (6 bases). Germline CDR1 is SGHTS and CDR2 is YDEGEE. The CDR3 is 17 amino acids. The ends were cut back, 4 bases at V and 3 bases at J, with 19 bases in the middle. As DNA, the CDR3 is TGTGCCAGCAGCCGCACCCTCACAGGGTCGGCTAATGAAAAACTGTTTTTT. Translation gives CASSRTLTGSANEKLFF.

The J gene is TRBJ2-7, the V gene TRBV2, with D unclear. CDR3 length equals 13 residues. V gave up 6 bases and J gave up 0 bases, with 9 bases separating them. Germline-derived CDR1 and CDR2 are SNHLY and FYNNEI. CDR3 residues: CASSVLISYEQYF. CDR3 DNA sequence: TGTGCCAGCAGCGTACTCATCTCCTACGAGCAGTACTTC.

V usage is TRBV25-1 and J usage is TRBJ2-7; D perhaps matches TRBD1 (5 bases). The CDR3 is made up of 15 amino acids. From germline, CDR1 is MGHDK and CDR2 SYGVNS. Trimming stripped 8 bases from V and 2 bases from J, with 19 bases between. The CDR3 DNA reads TGTGCCAGCGGACCGCTAAGGGGATGGCCCTACGAGCAGTACTTC. Residues: CASGPLRGWPYEQYF.

The V and J genes are TRBV6-5 and TRBJ2-1; perhaps TRBD1 as D (5 bases). Germline assignment: CDR1 MNHEY and CDR2 SVGAGI. Trimming removed 0 bases at V and 6 bases at J, with 12 bases between. This CDR3 is 15 amino acids long. The CDR3 protein is CASSYSAGFTNEQFF. The CDR3 bases are TGTGCCAGCAGTTACTCGGCAGGGTTTACCAATGAGCAGTTCTTC.

This chain links TRBV5-4 with TRBJ2-7, with D unresolved. This CDR3 has 14 amino acids. Looked up from germline, CDR1 is SGHNT and CDR2 is YYREEE (reference sequence). Trimming took 0 bases from V and 0 from J, leaving 7 bases between them. The CDR3 region has the DNA TGTGCCAGCAGCTTGGGCCACAGCTCCTACGAGCAGTACTTC. Translated: CASSLGHSSYEQYF.

The J gene is TRBJ2-2, the V gene TRBV19, with TRBD2 as a possible D gene (6 bases). The CDR3 totals 15 residues. Trimming left V 2 bases short and J 3 bases short, with 10 bases between. CDR1 LNHDA and CDR2 SQIVND come from the germline V gene (reference sequence). CDR3 loop: CASSIRETDTGELFF. The CDR3 coding sequence is TGTGCCAGTAGTATACGGGAGACGGACACCGGGGAGCTGTTTTTT.

V usage is TRBV7-9 and J usage is TRBJ2-7; 7 bases line up with TRBD1. V lost 11 bases to trimming and J lost 1 base; unmatched junction nucleotides: 8. CDR3 size: 13 residues. Germline assignment: CDR1 SEHNR and CDR2 FQNEAQ (reference sequence). The DNA for the CDR3 is TGTGCCTTCCGGACAGGTAAGTCCTACGAGCAGTACTTC. It translates to CAFRTGKSYEQYF. Full variable domain (outside the CDR3, taken from reference TRBV7-9 and TRBJ2-7): DTGVSQNPRHKITKRGQNVTFRCDPISEHNRLYWYRQTLGQGPEFLTYFQNEAQLEKSRLLSDRFSAERPKGSFSTLEIQRTEQGDSAMYLCAFRTGKSYEQYFGPGTRLTVT.

This chain links TRBV19 with TRBJ2-7; TRBD2 aligns across 11 bases. This CDR3 is built from 15 residues. Per germline, CDR1 LNHDA and CDR2 SQIVND (reference sequence). V lost 5 bases and J lost 6; bases outside the gene matches: 9. DNA of the CDR3: TGTGCCAGTAGTTCCCAACTAGCGGGAGTTAGCGAGCAGTACTTC. This sequence encodes CASSSQLAGVSEQYF.

The chain carries TRBV5-4 and TRBJ1-2; weak D call: TRBD1 (5 bases). With 0 bases removed from V and 4 bases from J, the gap between germline ends came to 7 bases. The CDR3 extends over 13 amino acids. The germline gives CDR1 SGHNT, CDR2 YYREEE (reference sequence). CDR3 loop: CASSLDRSYGYTF. The CDR3 DNA is TGTGCCAGCAGCTTGGACAGGAGCTATGGCTACACCTTC.

The chain employs TRBV7-6 and TRBJ2-7, with no clear D. Germline V gene sequence: CDR1 SGHVS, CDR2 FNYEAQ. The germline V and J ends were trimmed by 5 bases and 0 bases, with 14 bases remaining between them. The CDR3 loop spans 15 amino acids. CDR3: CASSLESRSSYEQYF. The CDR3 DNA sequence: TGTGCCAGCAGCCTTGAGAGCCGTAGCTCCTACGAGCAGTACTTC.